The 9 T cell receptor beta chains below all came from one sample that was sequenced in a study of blood T cell repertoires in COVID-19. Sequencing was performed with immunoSEQ multiplex PCR; in TCRdb, only in-frame clones are kept and a portion is missing. The sample yields around 60,000 clones, 72% seen once. The sequenced sample was peripheral blood. The receptors originated from a woman aged 65 to 85 with COVID-19, enrolled during active disease.

This clone was counted only a few times. This chain uses TRBV12-5 with TRBJ1-3, with D perhaps matching TRBD1 (6 bases). Deletions cut 5 bases from V and 0 bases from J, with 14 bases between. The CDR3 length is 16 residues. Germline CDR1 and CDR2: LGHNT and FRNRAP. CDR3 nucleotide sequence: TGTGCTAGTGGTCGTCAGACAGGCTACTCTGGAAACACCATATATTTT. It is translated as CASGRQTGYSGNTIYF.

At least ten counts were recorded for this clone. The chain links TRBV27 to TRBJ1-6; 7 bases match TRBD1. The V segment lost 5 bases and the J segment 7 bases; nucleotides outside the gene matches: 8. From germline, CDR1 is MNHEY and CDR2 SMNVEV (reference sequence). There are 15 residues in the CDR3. The CDR3 DNA sequence: TGTGCCAGCAGTACACCGACAGGGATAAATTCACCCCTCCACTTT. Amino acids: CASSTPTGINSPLHF.

The chain employs TRBV7-2 and TRBJ2-7; a possible D gene is TRBD2 (6 bases). With 2 bases removed from V and 5 bases from J, the gap between germline ends came to 10 bases. CDR1 and CDR2 (germline): SGHTA, FQGNSA. This CDR3 region has 13 residues. CDR3 loop: CASSLSRGNEQYF. The CDR3 region has the DNA TGTGCCAGCAGCTTATCTCGGGGGAACGAGCAGTACTTC.

The chain combines TRBV29-1 with TRBJ2-2, with 7 bases fitting TRBD1. Germline lookup yields CDR1 SQVTM and CDR2 ANQGSEA. This CDR3 has 13 residues. V gave up 5 bases and J gave up 1 base; unmatched junction bases: 1. The CDR3 loop reads CSVWTGNTGELFF. DNA for the CDR3: TGCAGCGTTTGGACAGGGAACACCGGGGAGCTGTTTTTT.

The count of this clone is one. The rearrangement links TRBV5-6 to TRBJ2-7; D might be TRBD1 (5 bases). Trimming stripped 4 bases from V and 3 bases from J, with 17 bases between. The CDR3 is 15 residues long. Germline lookup yields CDR1 SGHDT and CDR2 YYEEEE. Here the CDR3 DNA reads TGTGCCAGCAGCGCCGACGTGGCAGGGTACTACGAGCAGTACTTC. It encodes CASSADVAGYYEQYF.

The chain has TRBV5-6 and TRBJ1-2, with D possibly TRBD1 on 5 matching bases. The CDR3 extends over 14 amino acids. V shed 1 base and J shed 3 bases, with 10 bases lying between them. Germline values: CDR1 SGHDT, CDR2 YYEEEE. Here the CDR3 reads CASSLFDRDYGYTF. The DNA for the CDR3 is TGTGCCAGCAGCTTGTTCGACAGAGACTATGGCTACACCTTC.

This chain uses TRBV2 with TRBJ2-1; 7 nucleotides agree with TRBD2. Germline values: CDR1 SNHLY, CDR2 FYNNEI. Germline trimming cut 6 bases from V and 8 bases from J; bases unmatched to any gene: 13. The CDR3 covers 15 residues. The CDR3 region has the DNA TGTGCCAGCAGGTTCGGGAGGTTCGTCGACCATGAGCAGTTCTTC. Its translation is CASRFGRFVDHEQFF. The variable domain in full, with the rest retrieved from reference TRBV2 and TRBJ2-1, is EPEVTQTPSHQVTQMGQEVILRCVPISNHLYFYWYRQILGQKVEFLVSFYNNEISEKSEIFDDQFSVERPDGSNFTLKIRSTKLEDSAMYFCASRFGRFVDHEQFFGPGTRLTVL.

The chain joins TRBV6-5 to TRBJ2-1; 9 bases line up with TRBD1. CDR3 length: 14 amino acids. Trimming removed 5 bases from V and 8 bases from J; junction bases left unmatched: 7. Germline V gene data show CDR1 as MNHEY and CDR2 as SVGAGI. CDR3 DNA: TGTGCCAGCAGTAACAGGGGGCGCGTTGATGAGCAGTTCTTC. Translated, it gives CASSNRGRVDEQFF.

The CDR3 nucleotides read TGTGCCAGCAGTGAGCGAGGTTATGGCTACACCTTC. Amino acid sequence: CASSERGYGYTF. V gene TRBV6-1 combines with J gene TRBJ1-2; D gene ambiguous. The CDR3 is 12 residues long. Trimming shortened V by 3 bases and J by 5 bases, and 7 bases separated the two germline ends. Germline V gene lookup returns CDR1 MNHNS and CDR2 SASEGT.